The 3 T cell receptor beta chains reported below all come from one sample, sequenced in a study of monozygotic twins with inflammatory bowel disease. From the 5' RACE reads, TCRdb lists one entry per CDR3 protein and no DNA. The listing contains about 380,000 distinct CDR3 sequences. The sequencing sample was made of blood. The receptors originated from a human donor with ulcerative colitis or Crohn's disease, or a healthy co-twin of an affected twin (not recorded which).

The V call is TRBV27, the J call TRBJ2-3; TCRdb's assignment of TRBD1 cannot be checked, as there is no DNA. Germline V CDR1 and CDR2: MNHEY, SMNVEV (reference sequence). This CDR3 has 15 residues. This CDR3 reads CASSFRRGGTDTQYF.

The chain couples TRBV10-3 to TRBJ2-7. Germline values: CDR1 ENHRY, CDR2 SYGVKD. CDR3 size: 13 residues. The CDR3 sequence is CAIRGQEFYEQYF.

The chain employs TRBV6-2 or TRBV6-3 and TRBJ2-6; TCRdb calls TRBD1, which cannot be checked without DNA. The germline V gene encodes CDR1 MNHEY and CDR2 SVGEGT. The CDR3 has 18 residues. CDR3 region: CASSYSSGTGVGANVLTF.